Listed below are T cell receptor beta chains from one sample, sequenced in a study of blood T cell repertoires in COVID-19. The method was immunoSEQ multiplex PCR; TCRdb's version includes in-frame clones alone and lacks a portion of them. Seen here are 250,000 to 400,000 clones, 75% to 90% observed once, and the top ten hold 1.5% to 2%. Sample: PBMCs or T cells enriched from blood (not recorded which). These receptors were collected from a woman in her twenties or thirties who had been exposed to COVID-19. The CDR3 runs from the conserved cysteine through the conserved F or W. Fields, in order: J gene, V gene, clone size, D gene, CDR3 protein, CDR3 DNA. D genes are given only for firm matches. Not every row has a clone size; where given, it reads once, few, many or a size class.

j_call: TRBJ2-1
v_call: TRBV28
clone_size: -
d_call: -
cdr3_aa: CASSISSSAYNEQFF
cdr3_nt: TGTGCCAGCAGTATAAGCTCTAGCGCCTACAATGAGCAGTTCTTC

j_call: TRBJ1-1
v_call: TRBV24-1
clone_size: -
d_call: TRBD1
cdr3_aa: CATRQGVDTEAFF
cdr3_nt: TGTGCCACCAGACAGGGGGTAGACACTGAAGCTTTCTTT

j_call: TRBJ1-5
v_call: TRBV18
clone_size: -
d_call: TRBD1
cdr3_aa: CASSPGGGSNQPQHF
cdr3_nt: TGTGCCAGCTCCCCAGGGGGGGGGTCGAATCAGCCCCAGCATTTT

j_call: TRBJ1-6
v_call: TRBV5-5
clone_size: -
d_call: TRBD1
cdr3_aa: CASSSLPGQGNNSPLHF
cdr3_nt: TGTGCCAGCAGCTCTCTTCCGGGACAGGGTAATAATTCACCCCTCCACTTT

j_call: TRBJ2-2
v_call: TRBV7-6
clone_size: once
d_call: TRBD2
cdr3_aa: CASSSAGTSGIGDTGELFF
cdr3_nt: TGTGCCAGCAGCTCCGCCGGGACTAGCGGGATCGGGGACACCGGGGAGCTGTTTTTT

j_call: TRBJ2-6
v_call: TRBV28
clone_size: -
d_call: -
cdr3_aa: CASSSWDSESSGANVLTF
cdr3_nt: TGTGCCAGCAGTTCCTGGGACTCCGAATCATCTGGGGCCAACGTCCTGACTTTC

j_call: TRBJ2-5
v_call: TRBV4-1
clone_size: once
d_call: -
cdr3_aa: CASSQDSFETQYF
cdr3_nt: TGCGCCAGCAGCCAAGATTCCTTCGAGACCCAGTACTTC

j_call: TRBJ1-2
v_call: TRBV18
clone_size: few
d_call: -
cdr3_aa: CASSLTVHDYGYTF
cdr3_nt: TGTGCCAGCTCACTGACAGTACACGACTATGGCTACACCTTC

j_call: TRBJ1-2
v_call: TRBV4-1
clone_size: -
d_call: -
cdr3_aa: CASSQGPTGSFYGYTF
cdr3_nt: TGCGCCAGCAGCCAAGGGCCAACAGGGAGCTTCTATGGCTACACCTTC

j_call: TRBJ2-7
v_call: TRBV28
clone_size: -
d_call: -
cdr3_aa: CASSFRGINSYEQYF
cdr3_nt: TGTGCCAGCAGTTTTCGGGGGATCAACTCCTACGAGCAGTACTTC

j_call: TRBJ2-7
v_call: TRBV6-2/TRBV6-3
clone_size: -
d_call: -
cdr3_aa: CASSYAGTRTYEQYF
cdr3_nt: TGTGCCAGCAGTTACGCCGGGACACGGACTTACGAGCAGTACTTC

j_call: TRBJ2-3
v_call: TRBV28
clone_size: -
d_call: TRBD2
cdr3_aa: CASPSGERESTDTQYF
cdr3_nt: TGTGCCAGCCCCTCAGGCGAGCGGGAGAGCACAGATACGCAGTATTTT

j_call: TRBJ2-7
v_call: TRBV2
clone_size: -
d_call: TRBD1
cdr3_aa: CASRVTGVYEQYF
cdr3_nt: TGTGCCAGCAGGGTAACAGGGGTCTACGAGCAGTACTTC

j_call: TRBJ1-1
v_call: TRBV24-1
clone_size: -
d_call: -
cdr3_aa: CATSGKQGSRTEAFF
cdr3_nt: TGTGCCACCAGTGGTAAACAGGGAAGTCGTACTGAAGCTTTCTTT

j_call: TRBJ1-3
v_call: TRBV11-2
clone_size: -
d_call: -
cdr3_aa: CASSLDQFSGNTIYF
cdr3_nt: TGTGCCAGCAGCTTAGACCAGTTCTCTGGAAACACCATATATTTT

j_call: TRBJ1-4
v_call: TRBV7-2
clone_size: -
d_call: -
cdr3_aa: CASSFGGEKLFF
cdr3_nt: TGTGCCAGCAGCTTCGGGGGTGAAAAACTGTTTTTT

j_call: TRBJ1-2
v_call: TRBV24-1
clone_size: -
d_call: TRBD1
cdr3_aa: CATSDPSQGYNYGYTF
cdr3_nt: TGTGCCACCAGTGACCCCTCACAGGGGTATAACTATGGCTACACCTTC

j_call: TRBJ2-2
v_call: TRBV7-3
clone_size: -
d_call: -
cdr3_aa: CASSSMTGGTGELFF
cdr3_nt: TGTGCCAGCAGCTCTATGACAGGAGGAACCGGGGAGCTGTTTTTT

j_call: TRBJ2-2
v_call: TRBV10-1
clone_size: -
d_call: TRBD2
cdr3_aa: CASSEFRTSVTTGELFF
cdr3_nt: TGCGCCAGCAGTGAGTTCCGGACTAGCGTGACCACCGGGGAGCTGTTTTTT

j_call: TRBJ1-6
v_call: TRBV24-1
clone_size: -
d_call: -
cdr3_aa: CATSKGVNSPLHF
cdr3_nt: TGTGCCACCAGTAAGGGGGTGAATTCACCCCTCCACTTT

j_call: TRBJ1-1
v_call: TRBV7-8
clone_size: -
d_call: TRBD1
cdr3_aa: CASSTRQGLNTEAFF
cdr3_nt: TGTGCCAGCAGCACCCGACAGGGGCTGAACACTGAAGCTTTCTTT

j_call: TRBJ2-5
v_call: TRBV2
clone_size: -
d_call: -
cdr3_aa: CASTRREKETQYF
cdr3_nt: TGTGCCAGCACCCGACGGGAGAAAGAGACCCAGTACTTC

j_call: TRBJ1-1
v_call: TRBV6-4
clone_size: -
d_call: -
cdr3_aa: CASSDSLGGAFF
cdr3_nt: TGTGCCAGCAGTGACTCGTTGGGGGGAGCTTTCTTT

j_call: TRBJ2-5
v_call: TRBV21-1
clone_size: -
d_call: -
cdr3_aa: CASSKAGPPQETQYF
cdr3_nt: TGTGCCAGCAGCAAAGCGGGGCCACCTCAGGAGACCCAGTACTTC

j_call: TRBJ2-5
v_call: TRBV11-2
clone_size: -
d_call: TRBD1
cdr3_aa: CASSFGDSQETQYF
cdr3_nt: TGTGCCAGCAGCTTTGGGGACAGTCAAGAGACCCAGTACTTC

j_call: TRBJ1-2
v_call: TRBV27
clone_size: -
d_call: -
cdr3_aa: CASSLQAGLYSGYTF
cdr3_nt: TGTGCCAGCAGTTTACAGGCGGGGCTTTACTCTGGCTACACCTTC

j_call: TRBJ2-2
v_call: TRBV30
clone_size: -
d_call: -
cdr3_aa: CAWTGMHTGELFF
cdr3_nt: TGTGCCTGGACGGGGATGCACACCGGGGAGCTGTTTTTT

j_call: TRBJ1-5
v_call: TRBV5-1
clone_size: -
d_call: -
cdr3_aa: CASSLSGTHQPQHF
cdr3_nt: TGCGCCAGCAGCTTATCAGGGACTCATCAGCCCCAGCATTTT

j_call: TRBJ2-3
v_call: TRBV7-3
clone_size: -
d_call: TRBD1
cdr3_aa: CASSGTVLDTQYF
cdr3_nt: TGTGCCAGCAGCGGGACAGTTTTAGATACGCAGTATTTT

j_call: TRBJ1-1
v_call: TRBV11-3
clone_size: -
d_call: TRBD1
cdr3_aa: CASTFTDFRPGGVRTEAFF
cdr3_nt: TGTGCCAGCACCTTTACCGATTTCCGGCCAGGGGGCGTACGAACTGAAGCTTTCTTT

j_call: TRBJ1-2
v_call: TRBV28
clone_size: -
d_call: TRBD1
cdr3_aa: CASSSSDRGLAMDGYTF
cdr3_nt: TGTGCCAGCAGTTCATCGGACAGGGGGCTTGCAATGGATGGCTACACCTTC

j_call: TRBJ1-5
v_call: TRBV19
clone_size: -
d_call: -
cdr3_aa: CASSIEQRPQHF
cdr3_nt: TGTGCCAGTAGTATAGAACAAAGACCCCAGCATTTT

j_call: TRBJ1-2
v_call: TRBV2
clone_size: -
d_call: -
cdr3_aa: CASSLTGINGYTF
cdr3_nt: TGTGCCAGCAGCCTTACAGGGATTAATGGCTACACCTTC

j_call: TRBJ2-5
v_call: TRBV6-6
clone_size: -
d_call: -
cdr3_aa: CASSYPGSKETQYF
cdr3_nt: TGTGCCAGCAGTTACCCAGGGTCTAAAGAGACCCAGTACTTC

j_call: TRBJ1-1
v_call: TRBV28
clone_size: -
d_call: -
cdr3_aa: CASSFGEGTEAFF
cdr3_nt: TGTGCCAGCAGTTTCGGGGAAGGCACTGAAGCTTTCTTT

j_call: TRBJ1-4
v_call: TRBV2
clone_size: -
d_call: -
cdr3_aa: CATDNGEPNEKLFF
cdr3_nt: TGTGCCACCGACAATGGGGAGCCTAATGAAAAACTGTTTTTT

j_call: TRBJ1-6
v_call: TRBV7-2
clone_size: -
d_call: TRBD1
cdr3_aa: CASSQRGQGYNSPLHF
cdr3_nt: TGTGCCAGCAGCCAACGGGGACAGGGATATAATTCACCCCTCCACTTT

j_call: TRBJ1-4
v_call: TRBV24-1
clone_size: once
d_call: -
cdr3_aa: CATSDLRRSNEKLFF
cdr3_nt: TGTGCCACCAGTGATTTGCGGAGGTCGAATGAAAAACTGTTTTTT

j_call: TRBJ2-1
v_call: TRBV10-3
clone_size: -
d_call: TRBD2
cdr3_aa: CAISDSRGLAGGGEQFF
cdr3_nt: TGTGCCATCAGTGATAGTAGGGGACTAGCGGGAGGAGGTGAGCAGTTCTTC

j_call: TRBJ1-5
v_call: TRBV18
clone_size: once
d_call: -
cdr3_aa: CASSPEQGYQPQHF
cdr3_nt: TGTGCCAGCTCACCCGAACAGGGCTATCAGCCCCAGCATTTT

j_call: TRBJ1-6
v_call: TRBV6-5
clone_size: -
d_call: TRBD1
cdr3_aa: CASSFSDRGDSPLHF
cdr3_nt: TGTGCCAGCAGTTTTTCTGACAGGGGGGACTCACCCCTCCACTTT

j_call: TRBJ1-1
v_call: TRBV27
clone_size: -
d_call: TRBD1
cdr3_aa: CASGWRGRNTEAFF
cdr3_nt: TGTGCCAGCGGATGGAGGGGGCGGAACACTGAAGCTTTCTTT

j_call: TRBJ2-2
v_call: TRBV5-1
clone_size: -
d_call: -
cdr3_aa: CASLPQIAGTNTGELFF
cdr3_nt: TGCGCCAGCCTTCCTCAGATTGCGGGCACGAACACCGGGGAGCTGTTTTTT

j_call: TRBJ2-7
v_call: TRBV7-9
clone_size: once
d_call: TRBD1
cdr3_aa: CASSYGTVSYEQYF
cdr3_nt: TGTGCCAGCAGCTATGGGACAGTCTCCTACGAGCAGTACTTC

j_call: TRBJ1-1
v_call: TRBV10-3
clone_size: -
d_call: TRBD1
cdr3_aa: CAISERDRREAFF
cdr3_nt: TGTGCCATCAGTGAGAGGGACAGAAGAGAAGCTTTCTTT

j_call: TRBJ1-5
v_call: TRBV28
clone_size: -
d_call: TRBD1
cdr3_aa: CASRHSGQGNQPQHF
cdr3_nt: TGTGCCAGCAGGCACTCCGGACAGGGCAATCAGCCCCAGCATTTT

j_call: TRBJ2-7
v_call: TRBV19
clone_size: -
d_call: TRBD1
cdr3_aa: CASSPDRVPSYEQYF
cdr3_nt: TGTGCCAGTAGCCCTGACAGGGTCCCATCCTACGAGCAGTACTTC

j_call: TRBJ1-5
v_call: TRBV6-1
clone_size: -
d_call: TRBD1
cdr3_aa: CASSERGQGRPQHF
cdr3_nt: TGTGCCAGCAGTGAAAGGGGACAGGGAAGGCCCCAGCATTTT

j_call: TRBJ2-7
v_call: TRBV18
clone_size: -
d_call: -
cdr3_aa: CASSETGESYEQYF
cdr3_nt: TGTGCCAGCTCAGAAACGGGGGAATCCTACGAGCAGTACTTC

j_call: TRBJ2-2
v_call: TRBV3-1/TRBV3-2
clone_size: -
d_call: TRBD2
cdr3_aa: CASSRHAGLADTGELFF
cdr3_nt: TGTGCCAGCAGCCGACACGCAGGACTAGCAGACACCGGGGAGCTGTTTTTT

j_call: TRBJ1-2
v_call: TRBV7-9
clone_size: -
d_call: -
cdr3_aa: CASSPQTGAGEYGYTF
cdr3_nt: TGTGCCAGCAGCCCCCAAACAGGCGCAGGGGAGTATGGCTACACCTTC

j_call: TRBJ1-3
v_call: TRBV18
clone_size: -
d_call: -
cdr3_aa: CASSPTNSGNTIYF
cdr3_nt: TGTGCCAGCTCACCAACAAACTCTGGAAACACCATATATTTT

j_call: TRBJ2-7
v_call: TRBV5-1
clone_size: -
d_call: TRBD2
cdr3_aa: CASSPRGAGGSYEQYF
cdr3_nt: TGCGCCAGCAGCCCCCGAGGAGCGGGGGGGTCCTACGAGCAGTACTTC

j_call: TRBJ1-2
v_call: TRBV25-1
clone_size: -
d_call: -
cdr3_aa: CASSERWGGGYTF
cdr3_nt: TGTGCCAGCAGTGAACGATGGGGGGGTGGCTACACCTTC

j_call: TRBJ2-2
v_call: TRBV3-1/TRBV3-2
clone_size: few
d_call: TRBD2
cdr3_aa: CASSQSGGTGELFF
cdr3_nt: TGTGCCAGCAGCCAAAGCGGGGGAACCGGGGAGCTGTTTTTT

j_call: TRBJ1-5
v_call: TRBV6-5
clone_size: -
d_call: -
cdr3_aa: CASSRGRDQPQHF
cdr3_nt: TGTGCCAGCAGTCGGGGTCGCGATCAGCCCCAGCATTTT

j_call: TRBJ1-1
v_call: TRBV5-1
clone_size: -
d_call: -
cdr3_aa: CASSSGGVIDTEAFF
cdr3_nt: TGCGCCAGCAGCTCAGGAGGGGTGATCGACACTGAAGCTTTCTTT

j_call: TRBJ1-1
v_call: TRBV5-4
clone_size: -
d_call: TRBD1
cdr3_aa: CASSQGQVNTEAFF
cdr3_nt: TGTGCCAGCAGCCAGGGACAGGTGAACACTGAAGCTTTCTTT

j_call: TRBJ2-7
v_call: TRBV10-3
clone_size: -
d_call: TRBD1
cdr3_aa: CAISDQGAPYEQYF
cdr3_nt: TGTGCCATCAGTGATCAGGGGGCGCCGTACGAGCAGTACTTC